This is a list of T cell receptor beta chains from one sample in a study of Ad26.COV2.S vaccination and SARS-CoV-2 variants. Clones were sequenced by immunoSEQ multiplex PCR, and TCRdb holds only the in-frame ones, with some missing. The repertoire holds around 450,000 clones, with about 88% as singletons. The sequenced sample was peripheral blood, obtained in a trial of Ad26.COV2.S vaccine versus placebo. Receptor source: a person aged 18 to 65 who received the Ad26.COV2.S COVID-19 vaccine or a placebo. Each CDR3 is given with its conserved first and last residue. D genes are given only for firm matches. The size field is filled for only some rows; it gives once, few, many or a size class.

clone_size: .; j_call: TRBJ1-4; v_call: TRBV5-1; d_call: .; cdr3_length: 13; cdr3_aa: CASRVGTNEKLFF; cdr3_nt: TGCGCCAGCCGTGTAGGGACTAATGAAAAACTGTTTTTT
clone_size: .; j_call: TRBJ1-4; v_call: TRBV4-3; d_call: TRBD1; cdr3_length: 13; cdr3_aa: CASSHRGNEKLFF; cdr3_nt: TGCGCCAGCAGCCACAGGGGGAATGAAAAACTGTTTTTT
clone_size: .; j_call: TRBJ1-1; v_call: TRBV29-1; d_call: .; cdr3_length: 13; cdr3_aa: CSVGSGAWTEAFF; cdr3_nt: TGCAGCGTTGGGTCAGGGGCATGGACTGAAGCTTTCTTT
clone_size: .; j_call: TRBJ2-3; v_call: TRBV18; d_call: .; cdr3_length: 14; cdr3_aa: CASSPAPVGDTQYF; cdr3_nt: TGTGCCAGCTCACCGGCCCCGGTAGGAGATACGCAGTATTTT
clone_size: .; j_call: TRBJ2-5; v_call: TRBV11-2; d_call: TRBD1; cdr3_length: 17; cdr3_aa: CASSLGVWTGVQETQYF; cdr3_nt: TGTGCCAGCAGCTTAGGAGTTTGGACAGGGGTTCAAGAGACCCAGTACTTC
clone_size: .; j_call: TRBJ1-4; v_call: TRBV7-6; d_call: TRBD1; cdr3_length: 12; cdr3_aa: CASSGDSEKLFF; cdr3_nt: TGTGCCAGCAGCGGGGACAGTGAAAAACTGTTTTTT
clone_size: .; j_call: TRBJ2-7; v_call: TRBV5-4; d_call: TRBD1; cdr3_length: 14; cdr3_aa: CASSLQGISYEQYF; cdr3_nt: TGTGCCAGCAGCTTACAGGGGATTTCCTACGAGCAGTACTTC
clone_size: .; j_call: TRBJ2-5; v_call: TRBV28; d_call: .; cdr3_length: 13; cdr3_aa: CASSLGREETQYF; cdr3_nt: TGTGCCAGCAGTTTAGGCAGGGAAGAGACCCAGTACTTC
clone_size: .; j_call: TRBJ1-4; v_call: TRBV15; d_call: .; cdr3_length: 21; cdr3_aa: CATSRFPLRGGISRANEKLFF; cdr3_nt: TGTGCCACCAGCAGATTCCCTCTGAGGGGGGGAATTTCTAGGGCTAATGAAAAACTGTTTTTT
clone_size: .; j_call: TRBJ2-3; v_call: TRBV13; d_call: .; cdr3_length: 14; cdr3_aa: CASSLGGYTDTQYF; cdr3_nt: TGTGCCAGCAGCTTAGGAGGCTACACAGATACGCAGTATTTT
clone_size: .; j_call: TRBJ2-1; v_call: TRBV4-3; d_call: .; cdr3_length: 16; cdr3_aa: CASSPLDLTPPNEQFF; cdr3_nt: TGCGCCAGCAGCCCACTCGATCTAACCCCCCCAAATGAGCAGTTCTTC
clone_size: .; j_call: TRBJ2-3; v_call: TRBV7-3; d_call: .; cdr3_length: 15; cdr3_aa: CASSLMGGPGDTQYF; cdr3_nt: TGTGCCAGCAGCTTGATGGGGGGGCCTGGAGATACGCAGTATTTT
clone_size: .; j_call: TRBJ2-7; v_call: TRBV2; d_call: .; cdr3_length: 14; cdr3_aa: CASSEGPYAYEQYF; cdr3_nt: TGTGCCAGCAGCGAGGGGCCATATGCCTACGAGCAGTACTTC
clone_size: .; j_call: TRBJ2-1; v_call: TRBV18; d_call: .; cdr3_length: 12; cdr3_aa: CASSPGSGEQFF; cdr3_nt: TGTGCCAGCTCACCAGGGTCCGGAGAGCAGTTCTTC
clone_size: .; j_call: TRBJ1-2; v_call: TRBV4-2; d_call: TRBD1; cdr3_length: 16; cdr3_aa: CASSQIHPGGNYGYTF; cdr3_nt: TGTGCCAGCAGCCAAATCCACCCAGGGGGTAACTATGGCTACACCTTC
clone_size: .; j_call: TRBJ1-2; v_call: TRBV6-6; d_call: .; cdr3_length: 17; cdr3_aa: CASSHTRTYAKWYGYTF; cdr3_nt: TGTGCCAGCAGTCACACTAGGACTTATGCGAAGTGGTATGGCTACACCTTC
clone_size: .; j_call: TRBJ2-3; v_call: TRBV27; d_call: .; cdr3_length: 13; cdr3_aa: CASSWDGTDTQYF; cdr3_nt: TGTGCCAGCAGTTGGGACGGCACAGATACGCAGTATTTT
clone_size: .; j_call: TRBJ1-5; v_call: TRBV14; d_call: .; cdr3_length: 18; cdr3_aa: CASSQGSVGGVENQPQHF; cdr3_nt: TGTGCCAGCAGCCAAGGCTCCGTCGGGGGGGTTGAGAATCAGCCCCAGCATTTT
clone_size: .; j_call: TRBJ2-4; v_call: TRBV7-9; d_call: .; cdr3_length: 13; cdr3_aa: CASSIMGVDIQYF; cdr3_nt: TGTGCCAGCAGTATTATGGGGGTTGACATTCAGTACTTC
clone_size: once; j_call: TRBJ1-3; v_call: TRBV9; d_call: .; cdr3_length: 14; cdr3_aa: CASSVDRDTHSIYF; cdr3_nt: TGTGCCAGCAGCGTCGACCGGGACACCCATTCCATATATTTT
clone_size: .; j_call: TRBJ1-1; v_call: TRBV6-1; d_call: .; cdr3_length: 13; cdr3_aa: CASSDSMNTEAFF; cdr3_nt: TGTGCCAGCAGTGACAGCATGAACACTGAAGCTTTCTTT
clone_size: .; j_call: TRBJ2-7; v_call: TRBV6-5; d_call: .; cdr3_length: 10; cdr3_aa: CASRGYEQYF; cdr3_nt: TGTGCCAGCAGGGGGTACGAGCAGTACTTC
clone_size: .; j_call: TRBJ2-6; v_call: TRBV5-4; d_call: .; cdr3_length: 18; cdr3_aa: CASSLRPGGNSGANVLTF; cdr3_nt: TGTGCCAGCAGCTTGAGGCCAGGGGGGAACTCTGGGGCCAACGTCCTGACTTTC
clone_size: .; j_call: TRBJ2-7; v_call: TRBV5-5; d_call: .; cdr3_length: 13; cdr3_aa: CASSLNRGYEQYF; cdr3_nt: TGTGCCAGCAGCTTGAACAGAGGGTACGAGCAGTACTTC
clone_size: .; j_call: TRBJ2-6; v_call: TRBV9; d_call: .; cdr3_length: 18; cdr3_aa: CASSVERLVPDGANVLTF; cdr3_nt: TGTGCCAGCAGCGTAGAAAGACTAGTCCCAGATGGGGCCAACGTCCTGACTTTC
clone_size: .; j_call: TRBJ1-1; v_call: TRBV29-1; d_call: TRBD1; cdr3_length: 12; cdr3_aa: CSSGGLDTEAFF; cdr3_nt: TGCAGCTCAGGGGGTTTGGACACTGAAGCTTTCTTT
clone_size: once; j_call: TRBJ2-2; v_call: TRBV9; d_call: TRBD1; cdr3_length: 15; cdr3_aa: CASSGGTEKTGELFF; cdr3_nt: TGTGCCAGCAGCGGGGGGACAGAGAAAACCGGGGAGCTGTTTTTT
clone_size: .; j_call: TRBJ2-1; v_call: TRBV12-3/TRBV12-4; d_call: TRBD2; cdr3_length: 13; cdr3_aa: CASSREVYDEQFF; cdr3_nt: TGTGCCAGCAGTCGGGAGGTGTACGATGAGCAGTTCTTC
clone_size: .; j_call: TRBJ1-1; v_call: TRBV5-5; d_call: .; cdr3_length: 16; cdr3_aa: CASSFSVDPRNTEAFF; cdr3_nt: TGTGCCAGCAGCTTTTCCGTCGACCCGAGGAACACTGAAGCTTTCTTT
clone_size: .; j_call: TRBJ2-3; v_call: TRBV5-4; d_call: .; cdr3_length: 14; cdr3_aa: CASSPGPSTDTQYF; cdr3_nt: TGTGCCAGCAGTCCGGGACCCAGCACAGATACGCAGTATTTT
clone_size: .; j_call: TRBJ2-1; v_call: TRBV5-1; d_call: TRBD2; cdr3_length: 14; cdr3_aa: CASSLVRGRDEQFF; cdr3_nt: TGCGCCAGCAGCTTAGTGAGAGGGAGGGATGAGCAGTTCTTC
clone_size: .; j_call: TRBJ1-1; v_call: TRBV7-8; d_call: .; cdr3_length: 15; cdr3_aa: CASSLRWGASTEAFF; cdr3_nt: TGTGCCAGCAGCCTACGATGGGGGGCCAGCACTGAAGCTTTCTTT
clone_size: once; j_call: TRBJ2-7; v_call: TRBV6-5; d_call: .; cdr3_length: 14; cdr3_aa: CASSYSEGLGEQYF; cdr3_nt: TGTGCCAGCAGTTACTCGGAAGGGCTCGGCGAGCAGTACTTC
clone_size: .; j_call: TRBJ1-2; v_call: TRBV19; d_call: .; cdr3_length: 13; cdr3_aa: CASSIVGFDGYTF; cdr3_nt: TGTGCCAGTAGTATAGTAGGGTTCGATGGCTACACCTTC
clone_size: .; j_call: TRBJ1-4; v_call: TRBV28; d_call: .; cdr3_length: 13; cdr3_aa: CASVGTQNEKLFF; cdr3_nt: TGTGCCAGCGTCGGGACACAGAATGAAAAACTGTTTTTT
clone_size: once; j_call: TRBJ1-6; v_call: TRBV27; d_call: .; cdr3_length: 16; cdr3_aa: CASSSFGGSYNSPLHF; cdr3_nt: TGTGCCAGCTCTTCCTTCGGAGGCTCCTATAATTCACCCCTCCACTTT
clone_size: .; j_call: TRBJ2-3; v_call: TRBV15; d_call: .; cdr3_length: 15; cdr3_aa: CATSRDSSATDTQYF; cdr3_nt: TGTGCCACCAGCAGAGATAGTTCAGCTACAGATACGCAGTATTTT
clone_size: once; j_call: TRBJ2-1; v_call: TRBV5-4; d_call: .; cdr3_length: 13; cdr3_aa: CASGSGGGDEQFF; cdr3_nt: TGTGCCAGCGGCAGTGGTGGTGGCGATGAGCAGTTCTTC
clone_size: .; j_call: TRBJ1-2; v_call: TRBV9; d_call: TRBD1; cdr3_length: 14; cdr3_aa: CASSVALDRAAWEF; cdr3_nt: TGTGCCAGCAGCGTAGCTCTGGACAGGGCCGCTTGGGAGTTC
clone_size: .; j_call: TRBJ2-1; v_call: TRBV24-1; d_call: TRBD2; cdr3_length: 18; cdr3_aa: CATSDGTSGSPSYNEQFF; cdr3_nt: TGTGCCACCAGTGACGGGACTAGCGGGAGTCCCTCCTACAATGAGCAGTTCTTC
clone_size: .; j_call: TRBJ1-1; v_call: TRBV27; d_call: .; cdr3_length: 15; cdr3_aa: CASRRKPQGNTEAFF; cdr3_nt: TGTGCCAGCCGCCGAAAGCCACAGGGGAACACTGAAGCTTTCTTT
clone_size: few; j_call: TRBJ1-5; v_call: TRBV30; d_call: .; cdr3_length: 16; cdr3_aa: CAWSGARGASNQPQHF; cdr3_nt: TGTGCCTGGAGTGGGGCGCGGGGGGCCAGCAATCAGCCCCAGCATTTT
clone_size: .; j_call: TRBJ2-1; v_call: TRBV6-9; d_call: .; cdr3_length: 10; cdr3_aa: CASSYFLEFF; cdr3_nt: TGTGCCAGCAGTTATTTCTTGGAGTTCTTC
clone_size: .; j_call: TRBJ1-6; v_call: TRBV29-1; d_call: TRBD1; cdr3_length: 13; cdr3_aa: CSVAQGLGSPLHF; cdr3_nt: TGCAGCGTTGCACAGGGGCTTGGTTCACCCCTCCACTTT
clone_size: .; j_call: TRBJ2-3; v_call: TRBV7-2; d_call: .; cdr3_length: 17; cdr3_aa: CASSLTMSRGRTDTQYF; cdr3_nt: TGTGCCAGCAGCTTAACCATGTCGCGGGGCCGCACAGATACGCAGTATTTT
clone_size: .; j_call: TRBJ1-5; v_call: TRBV7-6; d_call: .; cdr3_length: 20; cdr3_aa: CASSSIAYVVDRPRDQPQHF; cdr3_nt: TGTGCCAGCAGCTCCATAGCTTATGTGGTCGACAGGCCCCGTGATCAGCCCCAGCATTTT
clone_size: .; j_call: TRBJ2-1; v_call: TRBV29-1; d_call: .; cdr3_length: 14; cdr3_aa: CSVALPFSYNEQFF; cdr3_nt: TGCAGCGTTGCTCTTCCATTCTCCTACAATGAGCAGTTCTTC
clone_size: .; j_call: TRBJ1-5; v_call: TRBV13; d_call: .; cdr3_length: 14; cdr3_aa: CASSPSGHQTPQHF; cdr3_nt: TGTGCCAGCAGCCCGTCGGGACACCAAACGCCCCAGCATTTT